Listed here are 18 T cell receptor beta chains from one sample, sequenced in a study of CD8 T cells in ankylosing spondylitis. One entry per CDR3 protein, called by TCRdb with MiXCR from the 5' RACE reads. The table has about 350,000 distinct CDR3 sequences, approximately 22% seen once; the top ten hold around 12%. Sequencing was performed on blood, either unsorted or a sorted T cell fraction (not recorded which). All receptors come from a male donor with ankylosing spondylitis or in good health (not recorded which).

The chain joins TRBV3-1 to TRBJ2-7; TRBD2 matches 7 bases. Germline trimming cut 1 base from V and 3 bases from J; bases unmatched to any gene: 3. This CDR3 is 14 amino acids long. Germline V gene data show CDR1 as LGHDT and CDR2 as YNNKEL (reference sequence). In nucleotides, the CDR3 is TGTGCCAGCAGCCAAGGGGGGGGATACTACGAGCAGTACTTC. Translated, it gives CASSQGGGYYEQYF.

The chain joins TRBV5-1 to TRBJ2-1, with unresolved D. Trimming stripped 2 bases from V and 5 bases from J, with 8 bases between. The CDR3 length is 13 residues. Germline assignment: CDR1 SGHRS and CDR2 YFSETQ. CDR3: CASSLPQNNEQFF. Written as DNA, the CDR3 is TGCGCCAGCAGCTTACCTCAGAACAATGAGCAGTTCTTC.

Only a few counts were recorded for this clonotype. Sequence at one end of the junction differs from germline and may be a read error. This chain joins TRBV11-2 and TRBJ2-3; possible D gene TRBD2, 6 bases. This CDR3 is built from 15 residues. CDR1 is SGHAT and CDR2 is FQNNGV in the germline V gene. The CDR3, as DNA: TGTGCCAGCAGCTTAGACTGGCGGGGCACGGATACGCAGTATTTT. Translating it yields CASSLDWRGTDTQYF. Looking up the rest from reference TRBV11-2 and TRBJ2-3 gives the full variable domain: EAGVAQSPRYKIIEKRQSVAFWCNPISGHATLYWYQQILGQGPKLLIQFQNNGVVDDSQLPKDRFSAERLKGVDSTLKIQPAKLEDSAVYLCASSLDWRGTDTQYFGPGTRLTVL.

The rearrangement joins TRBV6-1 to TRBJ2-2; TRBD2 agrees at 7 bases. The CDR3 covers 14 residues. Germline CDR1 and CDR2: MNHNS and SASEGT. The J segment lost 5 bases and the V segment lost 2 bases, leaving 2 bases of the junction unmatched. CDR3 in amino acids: CASSELGGTGELFF. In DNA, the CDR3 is TGTGCCAGCAGTGAATTGGGAGGGACCGGGGAGCTGTTTTTT.

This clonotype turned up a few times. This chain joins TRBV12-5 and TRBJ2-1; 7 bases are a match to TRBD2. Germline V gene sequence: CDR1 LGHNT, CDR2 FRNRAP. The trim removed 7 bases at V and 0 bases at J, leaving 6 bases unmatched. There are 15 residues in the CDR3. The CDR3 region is CASALGGGSYNEQFF. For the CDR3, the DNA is TGTGCTAGTGCCCTAGGCGGGGGCTCCTACAATGAGCAGTTCTTC.

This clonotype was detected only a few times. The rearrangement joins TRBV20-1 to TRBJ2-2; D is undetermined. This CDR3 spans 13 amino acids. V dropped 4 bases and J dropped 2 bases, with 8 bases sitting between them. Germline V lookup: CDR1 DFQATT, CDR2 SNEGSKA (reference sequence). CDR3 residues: CSAMDGNTGELFF. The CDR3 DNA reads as TGCAGTGCTATGGACGGTAACACCGGGGAGCTGTTTTTT.

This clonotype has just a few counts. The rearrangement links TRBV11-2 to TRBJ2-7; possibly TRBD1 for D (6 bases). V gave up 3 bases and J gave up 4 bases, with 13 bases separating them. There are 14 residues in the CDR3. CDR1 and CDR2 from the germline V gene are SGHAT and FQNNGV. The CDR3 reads CASSFGRGLYEQYF. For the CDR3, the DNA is TGTGCCAGCAGCTTTGGCAGGGGTCTTTACGAGCAGTACTTC.

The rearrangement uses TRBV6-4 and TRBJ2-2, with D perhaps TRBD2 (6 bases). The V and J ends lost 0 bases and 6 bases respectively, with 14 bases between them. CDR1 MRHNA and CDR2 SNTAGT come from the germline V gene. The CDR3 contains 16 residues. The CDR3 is CASSDSIGTGAGELFF. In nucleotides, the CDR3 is TGTGCCAGCAGTGACTCGATTGGGACGGGGGCCGGGGAGCTGTTTTTT.

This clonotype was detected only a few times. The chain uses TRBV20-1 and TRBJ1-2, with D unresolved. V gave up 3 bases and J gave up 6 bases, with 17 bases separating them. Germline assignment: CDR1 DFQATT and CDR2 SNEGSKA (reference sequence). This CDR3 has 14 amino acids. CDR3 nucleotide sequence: TGCAGTGCTAGGGGCGATCCCGAGGATGATGGCTACACCTTC. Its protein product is CSARGDPEDDGYTF.

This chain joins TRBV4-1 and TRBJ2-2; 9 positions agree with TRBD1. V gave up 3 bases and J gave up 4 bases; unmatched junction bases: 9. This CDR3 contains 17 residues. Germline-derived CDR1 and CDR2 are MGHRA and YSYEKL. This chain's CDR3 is CASSHWAGTGSTGELFF. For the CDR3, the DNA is TGCGCCAGCAGCCATTGGGCCGGGACAGGGAGCACCGGGGAGCTGTTTTTT.

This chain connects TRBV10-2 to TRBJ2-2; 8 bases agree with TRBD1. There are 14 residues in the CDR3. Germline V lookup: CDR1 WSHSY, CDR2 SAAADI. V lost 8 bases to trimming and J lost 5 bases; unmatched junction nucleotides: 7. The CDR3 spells CASRQGWGTGELFF. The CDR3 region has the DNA TGCGCCAGCCGACAGGGGTGGGGTACCGGGGAGCTGTTTTTT.

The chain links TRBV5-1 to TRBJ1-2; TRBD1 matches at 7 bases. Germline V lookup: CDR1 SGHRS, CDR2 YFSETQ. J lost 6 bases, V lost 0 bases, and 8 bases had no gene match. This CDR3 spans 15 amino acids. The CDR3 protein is CASSLGWTGMDGYTF. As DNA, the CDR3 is TGCGCCAGCAGCTTGGGCTGGACAGGAATGGATGGCTACACCTTC.

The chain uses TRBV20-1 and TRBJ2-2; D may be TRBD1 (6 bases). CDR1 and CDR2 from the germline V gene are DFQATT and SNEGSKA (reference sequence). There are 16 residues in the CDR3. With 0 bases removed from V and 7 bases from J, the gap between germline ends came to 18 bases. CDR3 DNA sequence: TGCAGTGCTAGAGAGTTAGCACAGGGAGATGGCGGGGAGCTGTTTTTT. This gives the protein CSARELAQGDGGELFF.

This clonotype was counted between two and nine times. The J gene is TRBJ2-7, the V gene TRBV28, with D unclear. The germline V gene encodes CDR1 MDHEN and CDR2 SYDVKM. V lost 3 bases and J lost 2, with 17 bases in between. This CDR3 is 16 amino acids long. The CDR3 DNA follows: TGTGCCAGCAGTTTCCCCAGAGACCAGGCCCCCTACGAGCAGTACTTC. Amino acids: CASSFPRDQAPYEQYF.

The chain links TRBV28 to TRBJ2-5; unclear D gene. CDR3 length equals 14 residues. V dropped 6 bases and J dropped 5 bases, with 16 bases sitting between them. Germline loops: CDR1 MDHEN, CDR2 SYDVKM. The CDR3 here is CASSQDGHGETQYF. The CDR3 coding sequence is TGTGCCAGCAGCCAGGACGGCCACGGGGAGACCCAGTACTTC.

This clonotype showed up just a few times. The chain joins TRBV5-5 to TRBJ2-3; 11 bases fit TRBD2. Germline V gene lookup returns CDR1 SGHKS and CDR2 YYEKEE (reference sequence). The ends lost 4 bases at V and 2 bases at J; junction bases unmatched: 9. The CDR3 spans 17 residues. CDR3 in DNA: TGTGCCAGCAGCCCGACGGGACTAGCGGACGTCACAGATACGCAGTATTTT. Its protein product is CASSPTGLADVTDTQYF.

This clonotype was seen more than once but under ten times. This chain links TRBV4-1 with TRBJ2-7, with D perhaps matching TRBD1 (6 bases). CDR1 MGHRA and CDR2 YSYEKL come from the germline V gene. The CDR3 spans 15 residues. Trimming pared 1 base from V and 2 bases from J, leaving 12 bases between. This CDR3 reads CASSQVVGGPYEQYF. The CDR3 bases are TGCGCCAGCAGCCAAGTCGTTGGGGGCCCCTACGAGCAGTACTTC.

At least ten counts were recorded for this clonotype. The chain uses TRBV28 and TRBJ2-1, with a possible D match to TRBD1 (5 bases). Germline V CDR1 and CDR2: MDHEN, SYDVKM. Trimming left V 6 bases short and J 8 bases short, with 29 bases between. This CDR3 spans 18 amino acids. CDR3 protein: CASRSPEPQGPRGDEQFF. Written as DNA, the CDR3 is TGTGCCAGCAGAAGTCCCGAACCGCAGGGCCCCCGTGGTGATGAGCAGTTCTTC.